The next 11 T cell receptor beta chains were all read from a single sample in a study of cytomegalovirus exposure and HLA in healthy donors. 13 Jbeta primers and 60 Vbeta primers were used for the PCR. Here immunoSEQ multiplex PCR was the method, and the copy in TCRdb shows in-frame clones only, minus some. In the table there are some 140,000 clones, roughly three quarters of which are singletons. Input material: PBMCs. All receptors derive from a man aged 25 to 45 in good health and CMV-seronegative.

The chain recombines TRBV2 with TRBJ2-2; TRBD1 matches at 9 bases. Germline loops: CDR1 SNHLY, CDR2 FYNNEI. V lost 4 bases to trimming and J lost 4 bases; unmatched junction nucleotides: 7. This CDR3 is built from 16 residues. CDR3 amino acids: CASSVQGASVTGELFF. The CDR3 nucleotides read TGTGCCAGCAGTGTACAGGGGGCTAGTGTCACCGGGGAGCTGTTTTTT.

The rearrangement links TRBV5-4 to TRBJ2-3, with a weak D call TRBD1 (5 bases). With 2 bases removed from V and 5 bases from J, the gap between germline ends came to 12 bases. Germline assignment: CDR1 SGHNT and CDR2 YYREEE (reference sequence). This CDR3 is built from 14 residues. The CDR3 DNA follows: TGTGCCAGCAGCTTTCAGGGATTCGGAGATACGCAGTATTTT. It codes for CASSFQGFGDTQYF.

In nucleotides, the CDR3 is TGTGCCTGGAGTGTAGAGGGATGGAGGGGCATCACAGATACGCAGTATTTT. It codes for CAWSVEGWRGITDTQYF. This chain uses TRBV30 with TRBJ2-3, with D possibly TRBD2 on 6 matching bases. Germline V gene sequence: CDR1 GTSNPN, CDR2 SVGIG (reference sequence). Trimming took 0 bases from V and 2 from J, leaving 18 bases between them. The CDR3 runs to 17 residues.

The genes are TRBV7-2 and TRBJ1-2, with TRBD1 matching 7 bases. Germline V lookup: CDR1 SGHTA, CDR2 FQGNSA. The ends lost 4 bases at V and 6 bases at J; junction bases unmatched: 8. This CDR3 is 14 amino acids long. CDR3 coding DNA: TGTGCCAGCAGCTATTTGACAGGGCCCCATGGCTACACCTTC. Its protein is CASSYLTGPHGYTF.

The gene calls are TRBV18 and TRBJ2-2; 7 bases agree with TRBD2. CDR1 is KGHSH, CDR2 LQKENI, per germline. V was clipped by 6 bases and J by 5 bases; unmatched bases: 9. This CDR3 contains 15 residues. CDR3 region: CASSRDSGGTGELFF. The CDR3 bases are TGTGCCAGCTCCCGGGACTCGGGAGGAACCGGGGAGCTGTTTTTT.

Only a few counts were recorded for this clone. The chain uses TRBV6-5 and TRBJ2-3; 7 nucleotides agree with TRBD1. The CDR3 totals 15 residues. Losses at the gene ends were 2 bases for V and 5 bases for J; bases not matched to a gene: 7. The V gene's germline CDR1 is MNHEY and CDR2 SVGAGI. The CDR3 sequence: CASSYLGTALDTQYF. DNA of the CDR3: TGTGCCAGCAGTTACCTCGGGACAGCTCTAGATACGCAGTATTTT.

The rearrangement uses TRBV5-1 and TRBJ1-1; D may be TRBD1 (5 bases). This CDR3 is 13 amino acids long. CDR1 and CDR2 (germline): SGHRS, YFSETQ. V was clipped by 4 bases and J by 0 bases, with 7 bases between them. The CDR3 loop is CASSPGVNTEAFF. The CDR3 coding sequence is TGCGCCAGCAGCCCGGGGGTGAACACTGAAGCTTTCTTT. The full variable domain, with the rest looked up from reference TRBV5-1 and TRBJ1-1, is KAGVTQTPRYLIKTRGQQVTLSCSPISGHRSVSWYQQTPGQGLQFLFEYFSETQRNKGNFPGRFSGRQFSNSRSEMNVSTLELGDSALYLCASSPGVNTEAFFGQGTRLTVV.

This clone was detected once. The genes are TRBV11-2 and TRBJ2-7; possible D gene TRBD2, 6 bases. V shed 5 bases and J shed 5 bases, with 25 bases lying between them. The germline V gene encodes CDR1 SGHAT and CDR2 FQNNGV. This CDR3 spans 17 amino acids. DNA of the CDR3: TGTGCCAGCAGCCTGGGATTGGCTAGCGCTTCCCGTAACGAGCAGTACTTC. It yields the protein CASSLGLASASRNEQYF.

V is TRBV19 and J is TRBJ2-7; 12 bases are shared with TRBD2. The germline V gene has CDR1 LNHDA and CDR2 SQIVND (reference sequence). V was clipped by 6 bases and J by 2 bases; unmatched bases: 5. The CDR3 runs to 15 residues. The CDR3: CASSWTSGATYEQYF. The CDR3 nucleotides are TGTGCCAGTAGCTGGACTAGCGGGGCCACCTACGAGCAGTACTTC.

This clone came up a few times. This chain joins TRBV7-2 and TRBJ2-7, with 11 bases that match TRBD2. The CDR3 spans 15 residues. Germline lookup yields CDR1 SGHTA and CDR2 FQGNSA. V dropped 7 bases and J dropped 5; count of bases not matched to a gene: 10. The CDR3 loop reads CASKGGSGRVNEQYF. CDR3 DNA: TGTGCCAGCAAAGGGGGTAGCGGGAGGGTGAACGAGCAGTACTTC.

The rearrangement joins TRBV5-1 to TRBJ2-1, with a possible D match to TRBD1 (6 bases). Germline lookup yields CDR1 SGHRS and CDR2 YFSETQ. The CDR3 consists of 14 residues. V was shortened by 8 bases and J by 8 bases, with 20 bases between the two germline ends. The CDR3 sequence is CASSQGTKRYEQFF. The DNA of the CDR3 is TGCGCCAGTTCACAGGGAACTAAGCGCTATGAGCAGTTCTTC.